The 27 T cell receptor beta chains below all came from one sample that was sequenced in a study of monozygotic twins with inflammatory bowel disease. TCRdb reworked the 5' RACE reads into one entry per CDR3 protein, no DNA. Here the sample table reports over 100,000 distinct CDR3 sequences. The sequenced material came from blood. These receptors all stem from a human donor with ulcerative colitis or Crohn's disease, or a healthy co-twin of an affected twin (not recorded which).

CDR3 residues: CASSFRRQGGYEQYF. The V and J genes are TRBV27 and TRBJ2-7; with no DNA, the TCRdb D assignment of TRBD1 cannot be verified. Germline V gene sequence: CDR1 MNHEY, CDR2 SMNVEV (reference sequence). This CDR3 is 15 amino acids long.

The gene calls are TRBV2 and TRBJ1-1. The CDR3 extends over 13 amino acids. Germline values: CDR1 SNHLY, CDR2 FYNNEI. CDR3 sequence reads: CASCSQAETEAFF.

CDR3 sequence: CASSYSGTGELFF. The chain employs TRBV5-1 and TRBJ2-2; checking the TCRdb D call of TRBD2 is not possible without DNA. Germline V gives CDR1 SGHRS, CDR2 YFSETQ. CDR3 length: 13 amino acids.

The rearrangement links TRBV5-1 to TRBJ1-1; lacking DNA, the TRBD1 call made by TCRdb goes unchecked. The CDR3 has 16 residues. Germline V CDR1 and CDR2: SGHRS, YFSETQ. The CDR3 loop is CASSLEGSGARTEAFF.

The chain couples TRBV11-2 to TRBJ1-6. From germline, CDR1 is SGHAT and CDR2 FQNNGV. The CDR3 has 17 amino acids. CDR3 loop: CASSLDLVAAGNSPLHF.

The chain links TRBV19 to TRBJ2-7; lacking DNA, the TRBD1 call made by TCRdb goes unchecked. The CDR3 covers 15 residues. Germline V gene data show CDR1 as LNHDA and CDR2 as SQIVND (reference sequence). This chain's CDR3 is CASSILGTGSTEQYF.

The chain uses TRBV10-3 and TRBJ2-1; TCRdb selects TRBD2, and the lack of DNA leaves this call unchecked. The CDR3 is 13 residues long. Germline CDR1 reads ENHRY; CDR2 reads SYGVKD. The CDR3: CAIRLAGRNEQFF.

The V call is TRBV24-1, the J call TRBJ1-4; TCRdb picks TRBD1, but there is no DNA to check that call. There are 15 residues in the CDR3. In germline, CDR1 is KGHDR, CDR2 SFDVKD. CDR3 region: CATSDPGQANEKLFF.

This chain joins TRBV5-1 and TRBJ2-5; with no DNA, the TCRdb D assignment of TRBD1 cannot be verified. The V gene's germline CDR1 is SGHRS and CDR2 YFSETQ. This CDR3 has 13 residues. Here the CDR3 reads CASSFGQIETQYF.

The V and J genes are TRBV7-2 and TRBJ2-3. Germline lookup yields CDR1 SGHTA and CDR2 FQGNSA. The CDR3 totals 17 residues. The CDR3 loop is CASSLAQGRASTDTQYF.

The J gene is TRBJ2-7, the V gene TRBV6-2 or TRBV6-3; without DNA, the TCRdb call of TRBD2 cannot be checked. Germline V gives CDR1 MNHEY, CDR2 SVGEGT. CDR3 length equals 17 residues. The CDR3 reads CASSTLWVTSGGYEQYF.

This sequence joins TRBV28 and TRBJ2-5; TCRdb outputs TRBD1, but without DNA this stays unchecked. From germline, CDR1 is MDHEN and CDR2 SYDVKM. This CDR3 has 14 residues. CDR3: CASNLRQGQETQYF.

The V and J genes are TRBV5-1 and TRBJ1-4. This CDR3 has 15 residues. The germline gives CDR1 SGHRS, CDR2 YFSETQ. CDR3 sequence: CASSRGGATNEKLFF.

The chain combines TRBV20-1 with TRBJ1-2; without DNA, the TCRdb call of TRBD1 cannot be checked. The length of the CDR3 is 14 residues. The V gene's germline CDR1 is DFQATT and CDR2 SNEGSKA (reference sequence). CDR3 loop: CSAGTDRPIYGYTF.

V is TRBV5-4 and J is TRBJ2-5; TCRdb gives TRBD2 as the D gene, but with no DNA this cannot be confirmed. Germline V lookup: CDR1 SGHNT, CDR2 YYREEE (reference sequence). The CDR3 is 16 residues long. The CDR3 loop reads CASSLRLAVTQETQYF. Drawing the rest from reference TRBV5-4 and TRBJ2-5, the complete variable domain is ETGVTQSPTHLIKTRGQQVTLRCSSQSGHNTVSWYQQALGQGPQFIFQYYREEENGRGNFPPRFSGLQFPNYSSELNVNALELDDSALYLCASSLRLAVTQETQYFGPGTRLLVL.

The gene calls are TRBV20-1 and TRBJ2-2; as DNA is missing, the TRBD1 call by TCRdb cannot be tested. From germline, CDR1 is DFQATT and CDR2 SNEGSKA (reference sequence). This CDR3 has 16 residues. CDR3 sequence: CSARASDRVDPGELFF.

The chain combines TRBV7-8 with TRBJ1-1; TCRdb's D gene call, TRBD1, goes unchecked for lack of DNA. This CDR3 has 15 residues. Germline assignment: CDR1 SGHVS and CDR2 FQNEAQ. CDR3 loop: CASSPERDRSNEAFF.

The chain recombines TRBV11-2 with TRBJ2-1; TCRdb proposes TRBD2, but this gene call is untestable without DNA. This CDR3 region has 18 residues. Germline loops: CDR1 SGHAT, CDR2 FQNNGV. CDR3 in amino acids: CASGKGSGDISSYNEQFF.

The chain combines TRBV7-2 with TRBJ2-3. The CDR3 runs to 13 residues. Looked up from germline, CDR1 is SGHTA and CDR2 is FQGNSA. The CDR3 spells CASSLAATDTQYF.

The chain employs TRBV12-3 or TRBV12-4 and TRBJ2-5; TCRdb names TRBD2, which stays unverified in the absence of DNA. The CDR3 is 16 amino acids. CDR3 region: CASSPGLAGGQETQYF.

The rearrangement joins TRBV7-2 to TRBJ1-5. Germline values: CDR1 SGHTA, CDR2 FQGNSA. This CDR3 is built from 13 residues. CDR3 sequence: CASSLARPRAQHF. Variable domain in full (rest from reference TRBV7-2 and TRBJ1-5): GAGVSQSPSNKVTEKGKDVELRCDPISGHTALYWYRQSLGQGLEFLIYFQGNSAPDKSGLPSDRFSAERTGGSVSTLTIQRTQQEDSAVYLCASSLARPRAQHFGDGTRLSIL.

The rearrangement uses TRBV20-1 and TRBJ2-7; with no DNA, the TCRdb D assignment of TRBD2 cannot be verified. Germline V lookup: CDR1 DFQATT, CDR2 SNEGSKA (reference sequence). CDR3 length equals 15 residues. The CDR3 sequence: CSARQTSGGPYEQYF.

The V call is TRBV5-1, the J call TRBJ2-6. Germline V CDR1 and CDR2: SGHRS, YFSETQ. CDR3 length: 14 residues. Here the CDR3 reads CASNKDSGANVLTF.

J is TRBJ1-1 and V is TRBV19; with no DNA, the TCRdb D assignment of TRBD1 cannot be verified. This CDR3 is 18 amino acids long. The V gene's germline CDR1 is LNHDA and CDR2 SQIVND (reference sequence). This CDR3 is CASSIRSGTGLGNTEAFF.

This CDR3 reads CATSEQQLYGYTF. This chain connects TRBV15 to TRBJ1-2. The V gene's germline CDR1 is LNHNV and CDR2 YYDKDF (reference sequence). There are 13 residues in the CDR3.

V usage is TRBV28 and J usage is TRBJ2-5; TCRdb's D call of TRBD1 is untestable without DNA. The CDR3 totals 14 residues. Looked up from germline, CDR1 is MDHEN and CDR2 is SYDVKM. The CDR3 spells CASSSGPNRKTQYF.

The chain employs TRBV5-6 and TRBJ1-6. The germline gives CDR1 SGHDT, CDR2 YYEEEE. The CDR3 has 15 residues. This chain's CDR3 is CASSPRLNAFSPLHF.